This T cell receptor beta chain is drawn from a study of early T cells in non-severe SARS-CoV-2 infection. Across the whole study: Sequencing of bulk RNA from unsorted whole blood was done, without chain pairing.

Individual cDNA molecules each received unique molecular identifiers attached to them. TCRdb redid the calling of the 5' RACE reads with MiXCR, one entry per CDR3 protein. The sample comprises tens of thousands of distinct CDR3 sequences, approximately 11% of which are singletons, and roughly 6% rests with the top ten. Study-wide points: Using VDJdb, the matching emphasized anti-spike CD8 responses while missing private and CD4 specificities.

In this sample, this clonotype turned up a few times. Its antigen is unknown. The V gene lost 0 bases and the J gene lost 0 bases, with 11 bases spanning the gap. The CDR3 length is 17 residues. Germline V CDR1 and CDR2: SGHAT, FQDESV (reference sequence). Material for sequencing was whole blood. This sequence was found in an adult who was a healthcare worker with PCR-confirmed SARS-CoV-2 infection or an uninfected control (not recorded which). This chain uses TRBV11-1 with TRBJ2-2; D is possibly TRBD2 (6 bases). The CDR3 loop is CASSLASSVPNTGELFF. The DNA of the CDR3 is TGTGCCAGCAGCTTAGCTTCTAGCGTTCCGAACACCGGGGAGCTGTTTTTT.